These 3 T cell receptor beta chains were all obtained from the same sample, sequenced in a study of blood T cell repertoires in COVID-19. The assay was immunoSEQ multiplex PCR, and TCRdb's table has in-frame clones only and misses some. This table holds around 190,000 clones, roughly 90% found once. Sequencing was done on a sample of peripheral blood. These receptors originate from a man between 18 and 35 years old with active or convalescent COVID-19.

The chain couples TRBV7-2 to TRBJ2-7; TRBD2 might be the D (6 bases). CDR1 and CDR2 from the germline V gene are SGHTA and FQGNSA. The CDR3 is 13 amino acids. The V end lost 5 bases, the J end lost 4 bases, and 12 bases lay between the germline ends. CDR3 bases: TGTGCCAGCAGCCGCGGGACCCAGTACGAGCAGTACTTC. Translated: CASSRGTQYEQYF.

This rearrangement joins TRBV15 to TRBJ1-1; 8 bases match TRBD1. Germline V lookup: CDR1 LNHNV, CDR2 YYDKDF (reference sequence). The CDR3 is 15 amino acids. V shed 0 bases, J shed 5 bases, and the junction held 5 bases outside the gene matches. This CDR3 is CATSRDDRGLTEAFF. DNA for the CDR3: TGTGCCACCAGCAGAGATGACAGGGGTTTGACTGAAGCTTTCTTT. The full variable domain, its missing parts supplied by reference TRBV15 and TRBJ1-1, is DAMVIQNPRYQVTQFGKPVTLSCSQTLNHNVMYWYQQKSSQAPKLLFHYYDKDFNNEADTPDNFQSRRPNTSFCFLDIRSPGLGDTAMYLCATSRDDRGLTEAFFGQGTRLTVV.

The CDR3 sequence: CAWSKGLAGGNEQFF. CDR3 DNA: TGTGCCTGGAGTAAGGGACTAGCGGGAGGGAATGAGCAGTTCTTC. This chain connects TRBV30 to TRBJ2-1; 16 bases line up with TRBD2. J gave up 7 bases and V 2 bases, and 2 bases lay outside the gene matches. The CDR3 is 15 amino acids. Germline CDR1 GTSNPN, CDR2 SVGIG (reference sequence).